Many counts were recorded for the clone carrying this T cell receptor beta chain. What it recognizes is unknown. Unsorted libraries came from 2 million PBMCs stored at -80 °C. The data belong to a study of neurological immune-mediated disorders. cDNA was made by 5'RACE with 10-nucleotide random UMIs. TCRdb ran MiXCR on the 5' RACE reads and lists one entry per CDR3 protein. The sample includes tens of thousands of distinct CDR3 sequences, around 10% seen only once; the top ten take about 5.4%. Findings of the study overall: HTLV-1-associated myelopathy ranked highest for TCR clonal expansion and multiple sclerosis lowest, beneath healthy controls. None of the CDR3 amino acid sequences of expanded clones recurred across subjects, suggesting private repertoires in all groups.

The sequence was collected from a man aged 65-85 years with HTLV-1-associated myelopathy (HAM/TSP). Material: PBMCs.

CDR3 in DNA: TGTGCCAGCAGGCCACAAGCTAATGAAAAACTGTTTTTT. Residues: CASRPQANEKLFF. This chain links TRBV6-5 with TRBJ1-4, with D hard to call. The CDR3 totals 13 residues. V was clipped by 6 bases and J by 3 bases, with 8 bases between them. Germline V CDR1 and CDR2: MNHEY, SVGAGI.